This TCR beta chain derives from a study of blood T cells in healthy people across ages. The use of a sample-barcoded 5' primer and a J-beta primer mix characterized a second PCR of roughly 6 to 11 cycles. Carrying 12 random nucleotides, a template-switch adaptor labeled each individual cDNA molecule. In TCRdb, the 5' RACE reads were re-called with MiXCR into one record per CDR3 protein. The sample has around 1,000,000 distinct CDR3 sequences, roughly two fifths seen once. With 7 bases removed from V and 5 bases from J, the gap between germline ends came to 17 bases. This CDR3 is built from 14 residues. In its sample, this clonotype was seen many times.

This receptor was obtained from a man in his late teens or twenties in good health. Sequencing was performed on blood. The V and J genes are TRBV12-3 or TRBV12-4 and TRBJ2-5, with D perhaps TRBD1 (6 bases). CDR3 loop: CASNSPGHEETQYF. For the CDR3, the DNA is TGTGCCAGCAACTCACCGGGACACGAGGAGACCCAGTACTTC.